This TCR beta chain was documented in a study of neurological immune-mediated disorders. The CDR3 consists of 14 residues. The germline gives CDR1 SGHKS, CDR2 YYEKEE (reference sequence). Trimming pared 4 bases from V and 1 base from J, leaving 9 bases between. With 10-nucleotide random UMIs included, cDNA was synthesized by 5'RACE. TCRdb reprocessed the 5' RACE reads via MiXCR and lists one record per CDR3 protein. The sample yields over 35,000 distinct CDR3 sequences, 2.5% seen once. This clonotype was seen at least ten times. The sequence was obtained from a man between 50 and 59 years old with multiple sclerosis. This chain links TRBV5-5 with TRBJ2-1; D is ambiguous. The sequencing input was PBMCs. The CDR3 coding sequence is TGTGCCAGCAGCCTAGGGCAGTCCTACAATGAGCAGTTCTTC. Its translation: CASSLGQSYNEQFF.